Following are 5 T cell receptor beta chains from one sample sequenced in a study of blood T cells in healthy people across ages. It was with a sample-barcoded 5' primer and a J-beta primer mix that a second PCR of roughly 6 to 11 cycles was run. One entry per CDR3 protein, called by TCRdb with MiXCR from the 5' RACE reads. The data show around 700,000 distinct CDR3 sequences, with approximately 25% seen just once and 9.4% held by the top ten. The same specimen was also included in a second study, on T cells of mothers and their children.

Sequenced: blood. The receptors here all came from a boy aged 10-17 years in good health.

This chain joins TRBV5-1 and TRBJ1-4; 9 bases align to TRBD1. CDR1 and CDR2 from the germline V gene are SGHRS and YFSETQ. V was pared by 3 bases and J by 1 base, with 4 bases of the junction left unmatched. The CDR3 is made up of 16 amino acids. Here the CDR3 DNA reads TGCGCCAGCAGCTCAACGGGACAGGGAACTAATGAAAAACTGTTTTTT. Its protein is CASSSTGQGTNEKLFF.

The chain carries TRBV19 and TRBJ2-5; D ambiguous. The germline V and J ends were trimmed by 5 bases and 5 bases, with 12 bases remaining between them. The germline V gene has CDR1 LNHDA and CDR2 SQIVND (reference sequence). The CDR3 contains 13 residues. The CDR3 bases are TGTGCCAGTAGTGAAAACGGCGAGGAGACCCAGTACTTC. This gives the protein CASSENGEETQYF.

This chain's CDR3 is CASRQVRDSGANVLTF. The DNA of the CDR3 is TGTGCCAGCCGCCAAGTACGCGACTCTGGGGCCAACGTCCTGACTTTC. The chain links TRBV28 to TRBJ2-6; D unclear. Per the germline V gene, CDR1 is MDHEN and CDR2 is SYDVKM. The CDR3 is 16 amino acids. V lost 8 bases and J 0 bases, leaving 14 bases between the germline ends.

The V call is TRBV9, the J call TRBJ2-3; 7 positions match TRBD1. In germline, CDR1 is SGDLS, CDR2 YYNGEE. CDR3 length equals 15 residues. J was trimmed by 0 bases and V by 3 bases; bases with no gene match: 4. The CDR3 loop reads CASSDPGQSTDTQYF. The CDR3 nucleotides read TGTGCCAGCAGCGACCCGGGACAGAGCACAGATACGCAGTATTTT.

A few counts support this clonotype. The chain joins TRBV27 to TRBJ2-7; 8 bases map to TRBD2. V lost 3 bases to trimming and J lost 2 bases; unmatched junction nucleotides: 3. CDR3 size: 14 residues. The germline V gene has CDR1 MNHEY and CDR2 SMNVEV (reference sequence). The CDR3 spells CASSLTLAAYEQYF. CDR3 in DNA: TGTGCCAGCAGTTTGACACTAGCGGCCTACGAGCAGTACTTC.